Below, 17 T cell receptor beta chains from the same sample are listed, as sequenced in a study of vaccination effects on CD4 cells after COVID-19 (dated by TCRdb to about 2022). Library prep was done by the immunoSEQ multiplex PCR assay. TCRdb stores this immuneACCESS table with in-frame sequences only. Part of the clones is absent; in the studies checked, under half of the shortfall reflects unresolved V genes, and no reason is known for the rest. For this sample the table gives 35,000 to 45,000 clones, of which around 80% were detected only once. Less than 2% of the sample is taken by the ten largest. No antigen is known for these receptors. To identify antigen-specific CD4+ T cell clonotypes by their expansion, the ViraFEST assay first stimulated PBMC with viral peptide pools and then applied TCR sequencing. After around eleven days of culture, CD4+ T cells were isolated with the EasySep CD4+ T cell isolation kit. Participants received two doses of either the BNT162b2 or the mRNA-1273 mRNA SARS-CoV-2 vaccine.

Material: CD4+ T cells from PBMCs cultured with HCoV-NL63 spike peptides, obtained after COVID-19 vaccination. This specimen's cell subset or site label, per the study, means: HCoV-NL63 spike overlapping peptide pool stimulation. The receptors come from a human donor who received a COVID-19 vaccine. Some clones in this sample may be carry-over from other donors' samples.

The gene calls are TRBV28 and TRBJ2-1; TRBD1 might be the D (5 bases). Germline values: CDR1 MDHEN, CDR2 SYDVKM. Trimming pared 1 base from V and 3 bases from J, leaving 13 bases between. CDR3 size: 16 residues. The CDR3 loop is CASSLLGHNRYNEQFF. DNA of the CDR3: TGTGCCAGCAGTTTATTAGGACATAATCGCTACAATGAGCAGTTCTTC.

V is TRBV7-2 and J is TRBJ1-6; no clear D. This CDR3 contains 13 residues. V was pared by 6 bases and J by 12 bases, with 15 bases between. Germline V CDR1 and CDR2: SGHTA, FQGNSA. The CDR3 nucleotides read TGTGCCAGCAGTGTCCAGGCTATGGGACCCCTCCACTTT. It specifies CASSVQAMGPLHF.

The chain uses TRBV7-2 and TRBJ1-4; D is undetermined. The CDR3 is made up of 14 amino acids. Trimming cost V 1 base and J 3 bases, with 6 bases left between them. Germline V lookup: CDR1 SGHTA, CDR2 FQGNSA. The CDR3 DNA is TGTGCCAGCAGCTTAGTATCTTCTAATGAAAAACTGTTTTTT. It specifies CASSLVSSNEKLFF. The whole variable domain, remainder taken from reference TRBV7-2 and TRBJ1-4, is GAGVSQSPSNKVTEKGKDVELRCDPISGHTALYWYRQSLGQGLEFLIYFQGNSAPDKSGLPSDRFSAERTGGSVSTLTIQRTQQEDSAVYLCASSLVSSNEKLFFGSGTQLSVL.

The V gene is TRBV9, the J gene TRBJ1-2; D possibly corresponds to TRBD1 (5 bases). Germline values: CDR1 SGDLS, CDR2 YYNGEE. Trimming left V 0 bases short and J 7 bases short, with 13 bases between. CDR3 size: 14 residues. DNA for the CDR3: TGTGCCAGCAGCGTAGGGGACTTTCCCGGTGGCTACACCTTC. Its protein is CASSVGDFPGGYTF. Combining the CDR3 with reference TRBV9 and TRBJ1-2 gives the whole variable domain DSGVTQTPKHLITATGQRVTLRCSPRSGDLSVYWYQQSLDQGLQFLIQYYNGEERAKGNILERFSAQQFPDLHSELNLSSLELGDSALYFCASSVGDFPGGYTFGSGTRLTVV.

The genes are TRBV7-9 and TRBJ1-1, with D unclear. V was cut by 3 bases and J by 0 bases, with 11 bases left in between. The V gene's germline CDR1 is SEHNR and CDR2 FQNEAQ (reference sequence). The CDR3 contains 15 residues. This CDR3 is CASSFGYTLNTEAFF. DNA for the CDR3: TGTGCCAGCAGCTTTGGGTACACATTGAACACTGAAGCTTTCTTT.

J is TRBJ2-5 and V is TRBV13; D is uncertain. The CDR3 sequence is 13 residues long. CDR1 is PRHDT and CDR2 is FYEKMQ in the germline V gene (reference sequence). V dropped 5 bases and J dropped 5 bases, with 12 bases sitting between them. The CDR3 DNA reads as TGTGCCAGCAGCCGCCTGGAAGGTGAGACCCAGTACTTC. Translated, it gives CASSRLEGETQYF.

The chain is built from TRBV5-1 and TRBJ1-5; tentatively, D is TRBD1 (6 bases). The CDR3 extends over 13 amino acids. Trimming left V 2 bases short and J 5 bases short, with 8 bases between. Germline CDR1 and CDR2: SGHRS and YFSETQ. The CDR3 reads CASSFSGDQPQHF. In nucleotides, the CDR3 is TGCGCCAGCAGCTTCTCAGGGGATCAGCCCCAGCATTTT.

The genes are TRBV5-1 and TRBJ1-1; no clear D gene. The CDR3 is 13 amino acids. The V gene's germline CDR1 is SGHRS and CDR2 YFSETQ. V was shortened by 9 bases and J by 1 base, with 13 bases between the two germline ends. Here the CDR3 reads CATRLGPNTEAFF. CDR3 DNA: TGCGCCACCAGATTAGGGCCGAACACTGAAGCTTTCTTT.

The V and J genes are TRBV6-2 or TRBV6-3 and TRBJ1-1, with D maybe TRBD1 (5 bases). With 1 base removed from V and 1 base from J, the gap between germline ends came to 10 bases. Germline V lookup: CDR1 MNHEY, CDR2 SVGEGT. CDR3 length equals 15 residues. The CDR3 region is CASSYYRTSNTEAFF. CDR3 coding DNA: TGTGCCAGCAGTTACTACAGGACATCGAACACTGAAGCTTTCTTT.

V gene TRBV6-5 combines with J gene TRBJ1-3; the D is unclear. This CDR3 region has 13 residues. Germline lookup yields CDR1 MNHEY and CDR2 SVGAGI. The germline V and J ends were trimmed by 1 base and 4 bases, with 5 bases remaining between them. The chain's CDR3 is CASSYFPGNTIYF. The CDR3, as DNA: TGTGCCAGCAGTTACTTCCCGGGAAACACCATATATTTT.

The gene calls are TRBV7-2 and TRBJ1-5; a possible D gene is TRBD1 (5 bases). Germline lookup yields CDR1 SGHTA and CDR2 FQGNSA. V lost 5 bases and J 5 bases, leaving 19 bases between the germline ends. This CDR3 contains 16 residues. CDR3 region: CASSPTTAGGDQPQHF. The CDR3 DNA reads TGTGCCAGCAGCCCAACCACGGCGGGAGGGGATCAGCCCCAGCATTTT.

This clone was seen only a few times. V gene TRBV6-5 combines with J gene TRBJ2-7; D is undetermined. V was cut by 9 bases and J by 0 bases, with 6 bases left in between. The CDR3 extends over 11 amino acids. Germline CDR1 and CDR2: MNHEY and SVGAGI. CDR3 sequence reads: CASSVSYEQYV. The CDR3 DNA sequence: TGTGCCAGTTCCGTCTCCTACGAGCAGTACGTC.

The V gene is TRBV4-3, the J gene TRBJ1-4; no firm D call. Trimming took off 1 base at V and 8 bases at J, with 11 bases between the two ends. Germline lookup yields CDR1 LGHNA and CDR2 YSLEER. CDR3 length equals 14 residues. CDR3 amino acids: CASSQGNSREKLFF. DNA of the CDR3: TGCGCCAGCAGCCAAGGAAACTCGAGAGAAAAACTGTTTTTT.

This chain connects TRBV6-5 to TRBJ1-2; TRBD1 aligns across 7 bases. V lost 6 bases, J lost 4 bases, and 2 bases stayed unmatched. Germline CDR1 MNHEY, CDR2 SVGAGI. This CDR3 contains 12 residues. For the CDR3, the DNA is TGTGCCAGCAGCCGGGACAGCTATGGCTACACCTTC. Its translation is CASSRDSYGYTF.

This chain links TRBV12-3 or TRBV12-4 with TRBJ2-5, with TRBD1 as a possible D gene (5 bases). This CDR3 spans 13 amino acids. Trimming shortened V by 6 bases and J by 9 bases, and 17 bases separated the two germline ends. CDR3 sequence (DNA): TGTGCCAGCAGCCCCAACAGAGAAGGGGCCCAGTACTTC. Residues: CASSPNREGAQYF.

This sequence joins TRBV27 and TRBJ1-4; D not resolved. The V end was cut by 5 bases, the J end by 8 bases, with 15 bases between. This CDR3 comprises 14 residues. Germline-derived CDR1 and CDR2 are MNHEY and SMNVEV (reference sequence). CDR3 sequence (DNA): TGTGCCAGCAGTCCTCGGGAGGTCAGCGAAAAACTGTTTTTT. Translating gives CASSPREVSEKLFF.

V usage is TRBV24-1 and J usage is TRBJ2-7, with D hard to call. This CDR3 spans 16 amino acids. Trimming pared 5 bases from V and 0 bases from J, leaving 16 bases between. Germline CDR1 reads KGHDR; CDR2 reads SFDVKD. The CDR3 region is CATSVVERFRSYEQYV. Here the CDR3 DNA reads TGTGCCACCAGTGTTGTGGAAAGGTTTCGCTCCTACGAGCAGTACGTC.